The 20 T cell receptor beta chains below come from one sample, sequenced in a study of low-dose radiotherapy and immunotherapy resistance in tumors. Priming of first-strand cDNA relied on TRAV- and TRBV-specific primers (covering alpha and beta chains). For amplifying TCRs, the PCR ran for about 22 cycles with Phusion, which was used together with a constant-region primer and the adapter on the V primers. MiXCR was run by TCRdb on the reads, yielding one entry per CDR3 protein. In the table there are tens of thousands of distinct CDR3 sequences, roughly 19% of which are singletons. Time point of the sample: before trial treatment. The sequenced sample was PBMCs, obtained before treatment. These receptors were taken from a male donor with prostate cancer.

Ten or more counts support this clonotype. The chain joins TRBV7-2 to TRBJ2-2; D call uncertain. Germline CDR1 and CDR2: SGHTA and FQGNSA. The germline V and J ends were trimmed by 1 base and 0 bases, with 9 bases remaining between them. The CDR3 consists of 16 residues. CDR3 coding DNA: TGTGCCAGCAGCTTAGGGTCAGCTGCGAACACCGGGGAGCTGTTTTTT. Its protein is CASSLGSAANTGELFF.

As regards this clonotype: A read error is the likely source, as a far larger clone sits one nucleotide away. This chain links TRBV11-2 with TRBJ2-7; 7 positions agree with TRBD1. Looked up from germline, CDR1 is SGHAT and CDR2 is FQNNGV. Trimming cost V 4 bases and J 7 bases; bases outside gene matches: 10. The CDR3 has 14 amino acids. CDR3 bases: TGTGCCAGCAGCTCCATGGACAGGCCCAATGAGCAGTACTTC. Its translation is CASSSMDRPNEQYF.

This clonotype was seen ten or more times. V and J are TRBV5-1 and TRBJ2-3; 13 bases line up with TRBD2. Looked up from germline, CDR1 is SGHRS and CDR2 is YFSETQ. Losses at the gene ends were 3 bases for V and 2 bases for J; bases not matched to a gene: 3. CDR3 size: 16 residues. The CDR3: CASSSGTSGDTDTQYF. The CDR3 nucleotides read TGCGCCAGCAGCTCCGGGACTAGCGGGGACACAGATACGCAGTATTTT.

This clonotype was seen repeatedly, ten times or more. CDR3 protein: CSARPLAGGYEQYF. In DNA form, the CDR3 reads TGCAGTGCTAGACCGTTAGCGGGGGGCTACGAGCAGTACTTC. The rearrangement uses TRBV20-1 and TRBJ2-7; 10 nucleotides agree with TRBD2. V shed 2 bases and J 3 bases; nucleotides not matched to a gene: 4. Germline V gene sequence: CDR1 DFQATT, CDR2 SNEGSKA (reference sequence). The CDR3 has 14 residues.

This clonotype has at least ten counts. The chain couples TRBV19 to TRBJ1-5; 11 positions match TRBD1. There are 14 residues in the CDR3. Germline trimming cut 7 bases from V and 4 bases from J; bases unmatched to any gene: 3. Germline-derived CDR1 and CDR2 are LNHDA and SQIVND (reference sequence). For the CDR3, the DNA is TGTGCCAGTACGGGGACAGGGGGTAATCAGCCCCAGCATTTT. Translation: CASTGTGGNQPQHF.

This clonotype has ten or more counts. The chain links TRBV20-1 to TRBJ1-3; 8 bases agree with TRBD1. This CDR3 has 15 residues. Germline V gene data show CDR1 as DFQATT and CDR2 as SNEGSKA (reference sequence). Trimming at V came to 6 bases and at J to 0 bases, leaving 7 bases not matched to a gene. CDR3 region: CSAPIGTGSGNTIYF. The CDR3 DNA reads as TGCAGTGCCCCAATAGGGACAGGCTCTGGAAACACCATATATTTT.

This clonotype came up many times. V is TRBV12-5 and J is TRBJ1-2; no clear D. Per the germline V gene, CDR1 is LGHNT and CDR2 is FRNRAP. CDR3 length equals 13 residues. V shed 5 bases and J shed 5 bases, with 12 bases lying between them. The CDR3 region is CASGLRGGYGYTF. In DNA form, the CDR3 reads TGTGCTAGTGGTCTCCGAGGAGGGTATGGCTACACCTTC.

Points on this clonotype: This may arise from a read error, as a much more abundant clone is one base away. CDR3 DNA sequence: TGTGCCAGCAGCTTAAATAGCGGGGGGGTCAATGAGCAGTTCTTC. Protein sequence: CASSLNSGGVNEQFF. V is TRBV11-2 and J is TRBJ2-1; 11 bases line up with TRBD2. V trimming: 2 bases; J trimming: 6 bases; junction bases outside the gene matches: 3. The CDR3 covers 15 residues. Germline values: CDR1 SGHAT, CDR2 FQNNGV.

This clonotype has a count of ten or more. The chain carries TRBV10-3 and TRBJ1-2; D is undetermined. Germline lookup yields CDR1 ENHRY and CDR2 SYGVKD. CDR3 length: 12 amino acids. Trimming pared 2 bases from V and 7 bases from J, leaving 8 bases between. In DNA form, the CDR3 reads TGTGCCATCAGTGAGCGGGGTCCTGGCTACACCTTC. It codes for CAISERGPGYTF.

This clonotype came up many times. The CDR3 bases are TGTGCCAGCTCACCTACGATGGGCCGAGAGACCCAGTACTTC. Its protein product is CASSPTMGRETQYF. V and J are TRBV18 and TRBJ2-5; D gene uncertain. This CDR3 is 14 amino acids long. The V gene lost 3 bases and the J gene lost 4 bases, with 12 bases spanning the gap. Germline CDR1 KGHSH, CDR2 LQKENI.

This clonotype was observed many times. V is TRBV6-8 and J is TRBJ2-5, with D possibly matching TRBD2 (5 bases). CDR1 and CDR2 (germline): MNHGY, SAAAGT. The CDR3 extends over 15 amino acids. Trimming left V 8 bases short and J 5 bases short, with 21 bases between. The CDR3, as DNA: TGTGCCAGCCAGGACTGGGATAGCTACGTGGAGACCCAGTACTTC. It codes for CASQDWDSYVETQYF.

In this sample, this clonotype turned up many times. This chain links TRBV6-5 with TRBJ1-5; D unclear. V lost 6 bases to trimming and J lost 0 bases, with 6 bases between them. From germline, CDR1 is MNHEY and CDR2 SVGAGI. CDR3 length: 13 residues. CDR3 region: CASRPYSNQPQHF. CDR3 bases: TGTGCCAGCAGACCCTATAGCAATCAGCCCCAGCATTTT.

This clonotype was seen at least ten times. The chain uses TRBV6-2 or TRBV6-3 and TRBJ1-4, with no clear D. Trimming removed 5 bases from V and 7 bases from J, with 23 bases in between. The CDR3 loop spans 17 amino acids. Germline loops: CDR1 MNHEY, CDR2 SVGEGT. The CDR3 coding sequence is TGTGCCAGCAGTCCGGGCCCTCGGGCCATGGGCGGTGAAAAACTGTTTTTT. It specifies CASSPGPRAMGGEKLFF.

This clonotype was seen repeatedly, ten times or more. The chain recombines TRBV5-1 with TRBJ1-4; D is perhaps TRBD1 (6 bases). Germline V gives CDR1 SGHRS, CDR2 YFSETQ. The V and J ends lost 1 base and 2 bases respectively, with 12 bases between them. This CDR3 is built from 16 residues. CDR3 in amino acids: CASSLKGGGTNEKLFF. As DNA, the CDR3 is TGCGCCAGCAGCTTGAAGGGGGGGGGGACTAATGAAAAACTGTTTTTT.

The sample holds one count of this clonotype. V gene TRBV11-2 combines with J gene TRBJ1-1; possible D gene TRBD1, 5 bases. Germline V gene data show CDR1 as SGHAT and CDR2 as FQNNGV. This CDR3 is 16 amino acids long. V lost 2 bases and J 7 bases, leaving 20 bases between the germline ends. CDR3 DNA sequence: TGTGCCAGCAGCTTATCGGCCGGGATGGCAGGGCGTGAAGCTTTCTTT. This sequence encodes CASSLSAGMAGREAFF. Complete variable domain (other parts from reference TRBV11-2 and TRBJ1-1): EAGVAQSPRYKIIEKRQSVAFWCNPISGHATLYWYQQILGQGPKLLIQFQNNGVVDDSQLPKDRFSAERLKGVDSTLKIQPAKLEDSAVYLCASSLSAGMAGREAFFGQGTRLTVV.

This clonotype was recorded at least ten times. The gene calls are TRBV6-5 and TRBJ2-2; D is unclear. The ends were cut back, 10 bases at V and 2 bases at J, with 11 bases in the middle. The CDR3 is made up of 13 amino acids. Germline V gene sequence: CDR1 MNHEY, CDR2 SVGAGI. CDR3 DNA sequence: TGTGCCATCAGATACAGTAACACCGGGGAGCTGTTTTTT. Protein sequence: CAIRYSNTGELFF.

The rearrangement links TRBV3-1 to TRBJ1-1, with a possible D match to TRBD1 (5 bases). This CDR3 contains 14 residues. In germline, CDR1 is LGHDT, CDR2 YNNKEL (reference sequence). Trimming removed 2 bases at V and 2 bases at J, with 9 bases between. As DNA, the CDR3 is TGTGCCAGCAGCCAAAGGGGCACCAACACTGAAGCTTTCTTT. Translation gives CASSQRGTNTEAFF.

This clonotype was recorded at least ten times. The chain has TRBV19 and TRBJ1-1; weak D call: TRBD1 (5 bases). The CDR3 loop spans 15 amino acids. Germline CDR1 reads LNHDA; CDR2 reads SQIVND (reference sequence). Trimming took off 1 base at V and 6 bases at J, with 15 bases between the two ends. DNA for the CDR3: TGTGCCAGTAGTATAGGCCCGGGGGGATACTCTGAAGCTTTCTTT. It translates to CASSIGPGGYSEAFF.

This clonotype occurred many times. V gene TRBV4-1 combines with J gene TRBJ1-2; 7 nucleotides line up with TRBD1. This CDR3 comprises 15 residues. Germline V gives CDR1 MGHRA, CDR2 YSYEKL. Trimming removed 4 bases from V and 4 bases from J; junction bases left unmatched: 9. The CDR3 nucleotides are TGCGCCAGCAGCCGGGAGGGGACAGCTCTCTATGGCTACACCTTC. Its protein is CASSREGTALYGYTF.

This clonotype occurred many times. This rearrangement joins TRBV27 to TRBJ1-5; D might be TRBD1 (6 bases). The CDR3 loop spans 17 amino acids. The ends were cut back, 2 bases at V and 4 bases at J, with 18 bases in the middle. Germline lookup yields CDR1 MNHEY and CDR2 SMNVEV (reference sequence). The CDR3 here is CASSLTFPGQGNQPQHF. In nucleotides, the CDR3 is TGTGCCAGCAGTTTAACATTCCCCGGGCAGGGGAATCAGCCCCAGCATTTT.